Shown below are 31 T cell receptor beta chains from a single sample sequenced in a study of shared clonotypes between healthy human individuals. Some clones are missing from TCRdb's copy, which holds only in-frame ones; the method was immunoSEQ multiplex PCR. The sample yields some 2,400,000 clones, under 97% seen once. Sequenced material: naive CD4+ T cells sorted from blood. Subset meaning: CD45RA+ positively selected. The origin of the receptors is a man aged 18 to 29 in good health.

This clone was counted once. The J gene is TRBJ2-3, the V gene TRBV5-4; 13 bases fit TRBD2. The CDR3 spans 17 residues. V lost 4 bases, J lost 3 bases, and 8 bases stayed unmatched. The germline V gene has CDR1 SGHNT and CDR2 YYREEE (reference sequence). In DNA form, the CDR3 reads TGTGCCAGCAGCGCCGGGACTAGCGGGATAGCAACAGATACGCAGTATTTT. This encodes CASSAGTSGIATDTQYF.

J is TRBJ2-1 and V is TRBV28; D gene uncertain. Germline values: CDR1 MDHEN, CDR2 SYDVKM. This CDR3 spans 15 amino acids. Trimming cost V 3 bases and J 1 base, with 10 bases left between them. CDR3 loop: CASSFPSHSYNEQFF. CDR3 in DNA: TGTGCCAGCAGTTTTCCCAGTCATTCCTACAATGAGCAGTTCTTC.

Turning to this clone: Different DNA sequences within this sample yield the same CDR3. This chain joins TRBV6-5 and TRBJ1-2, with a tentative D call TRBD1 (6 bases). The CDR3 sequence is 13 residues long. Per germline, CDR1 MNHEY and CDR2 SVGAGI. V lost 5 bases and J 2 bases, leaving 9 bases between the germline ends. The CDR3 reads CASSRQVNYGYTF. In DNA form, the CDR3 reads TGTGCCAGCAGTCGACAGGTCAACTATGGCTACACCTTC.

The chain has TRBV2 and TRBJ1-2; D might be TRBD1 (5 bases). CDR3 size: 14 residues. V was clipped by 6 bases and J by 2 bases, with 13 bases between them. Germline assignment: CDR1 SNHLY and CDR2 FYNNEI. In nucleotides, the CDR3 is TGTGCCAGCAGCGGGGACTCCCCAAACTATGGCTACACCTTC. Residues: CASSGDSPNYGYTF.

The chain couples TRBV11-2 to TRBJ2-3, with 11 bases that match TRBD2. V lost 4 bases and J lost 5; bases outside the gene matches: 11. CDR3 length equals 17 residues. Germline CDR1 reads SGHAT; CDR2 reads FQNNGV. CDR3 sequence reads: CASSSLAGGPAVDTQYF. The CDR3 DNA reads as TGTGCCAGCAGCTCCTTAGCGGGGGGGCCAGCTGTAGATACGCAGTATTTT.

The rearrangement joins TRBV5-1 to TRBJ1-2, with 9 bases fitting TRBD1. The germline gives CDR1 SGHRS, CDR2 YFSETQ. The CDR3 spans 17 residues. The ends lost 0 bases at V and 0 bases at J; junction bases unmatched: 6. Here the CDR3 reads CASSLERDRASNYGYTF. DNA for the CDR3: TGCGCCAGCAGCTTGGAGCGGGACAGGGCCTCTAACTATGGCTACACCTTC. The variable domain in full, completed from reference TRBV5-1 and TRBJ1-2, reads KAGVTQTPRYLIKTRGQQVTLSCSPISGHRSVSWYQQTPGQGLQFLFEYFSETQRNKGNFPGRFSGRQFSNSRSEMNVSTLELGDSALYLCASSLERDRASNYGYTFGSGTRLTVV.

The chain recombines TRBV28 with TRBJ1-3; 8 nucleotides align to TRBD1. Losses at the gene ends were 5 bases for V and 2 bases for J; bases not matched to a gene: 11. The CDR3 is 17 residues long. The germline gives CDR1 MDHEN, CDR2 SYDVKM. This chain's CDR3 is CASSPQHLTGAGNTIYF. The CDR3 bases are TGTGCCAGCAGTCCACAACACTTGACAGGGGCTGGAAACACCATATATTTT.

This clone was found once. The CDR3 nucleotides read TGTGCCAGCAGTTTATACCGGACGGGACTTTACACAGATACGCAGTATTTT. Its protein is CASSLYRTGLYTDTQYF. This rearrangement joins TRBV28 to TRBJ2-3, with D possibly matching TRBD2 (6 bases). The CDR3 totals 17 residues. CDR1 and CDR2 (germline): MDHEN, SYDVKM. V was pared by 1 base and J by 2 bases, with 16 bases between.

The rearrangement links TRBV19 to TRBJ2-7; the match to TRBD1 covers 11 bases. Trimming cost V 10 bases and J 5 bases; bases outside gene matches: 7. The CDR3 loop spans 13 amino acids. Germline V gene data show CDR1 as LNHDA and CDR2 as SQIVND (reference sequence). CDR3 bases: TGTGCCACCTCGGGACAGGGGGTCAACGAGCAGTACTTC. It specifies CATSGQGVNEQYF.

The chain joins TRBV5-5 to TRBJ1-4, with a tentative D call TRBD1 (6 bases). CDR1 and CDR2 from the germline V gene are SGHKS and YYEKEE (reference sequence). The V and J ends lost 0 bases and 6 bases respectively, with 12 bases between them. CDR3 length equals 15 residues. In DNA form, the CDR3 reads TGTGCCAGCAGCTTGGAACAGGGTTGGGATGAAAAACTGTTTTTT. It is translated as CASSLEQGWDEKLFF.

The chain recombines TRBV9 with TRBJ2-7; 9 nucleotides align to TRBD2. The CDR3 runs 20 residues. CDR1 is SGDLS and CDR2 is YYNGEE in the germline V gene. Losses at the gene ends were 1 base for V and 2 bases for J; bases not matched to a gene: 19. The CDR3 DNA is TGTGCCAGCAGCGTACGTCGGCCCCCCCCCATAGCGGGAGCAGCCTACGAGCAGTACTTC. Translating gives CASSVRRPPPIAGAAYEQYF.

On this clone: Within the sample, other DNA sequences also encode this same CDR3. The J gene is TRBJ2-1, the V gene TRBV9; TRBD2 aligns across 8 bases. The germline V gene encodes CDR1 SGDLS and CDR2 YYNGEE. This CDR3 contains 15 residues. Unmatched junction bases numbered 1, after V lost 2 bases and J lost 0 bases. Here the CDR3 DNA reads TGTGCCAGCAGCGTGAGCGGGAGCTCCTACAATGAGCAGTTCTTC. Protein: CASSVSGSSYNEQFF.

The CDR3 loop reads CSVEVGAPTIGYTF. The CDR3 DNA is TGCAGCGTTGAAGTTGGGGCGCCGACCATTGGCTACACCTTC. The chain recombines TRBV29-1 with TRBJ1-2; tentative D call: TRBD1 (5 bases). The CDR3 has 14 residues. The germline CDR1 and CDR2 sequences are SQVTM and ANQGSEA. Trimming took off 1 base at V and 7 bases at J, with 16 bases between the two ends.

This chain joins TRBV5-1 and TRBJ2-3; D assignment may be TRBD1 or TRBD2 (5 bases each). The V end lost 4 bases, the J end lost 4 bases, and 10 bases lay between the germline ends. The CDR3 is made up of 13 amino acids. Germline CDR1 is SGHRS and CDR2 is YFSETQ. This CDR3 reads CASSPGTSDTQYF. The CDR3, as DNA: TGCGCCAGCAGCCCGGGGACCTCAGATACGCAGTATTTT.

The rearrangement links TRBV5-1 to TRBJ2-7; perhaps TRBD1 as D (5 bases). The CDR3 is 13 amino acids. Germline CDR1 reads SGHRS; CDR2 reads YFSETQ. V was trimmed by 7 bases and J by 2 bases, leaving 13 bases between them. CDR3 sequence (DNA): TGCGCCAGCGCCGCGGTAGGGGCCTACGAGCAGTACTTC. This translates into CASAAVGAYEQYF.

The V gene is TRBV7-6, the J gene TRBJ1-4, with no clear D. The V gene lost 5 bases and the J gene lost 0 bases, with 7 bases spanning the gap. The CDR3 extends over 14 amino acids. CDR1 is SGHVS, CDR2 FNYEAQ, per germline. CDR3 protein: CASSLLTTNEKLFF. CDR3 DNA: TGTGCCAGCAGCCTCTTAACAACTAATGAAAAACTGTTTTTT.

The rearrangement links TRBV6-5 to TRBJ1-4; unclear D gene. Germline lookup yields CDR1 MNHEY and CDR2 SVGAGI. V lost 8 bases and J 6 bases, leaving 4 bases between the germline ends. The CDR3 extends over 10 amino acids. Here the CDR3 reads CASGDEKLFF. CDR3 sequence (DNA): TGTGCCAGCGGGGATGAAAAACTGTTTTTT.

This rearrangement joins TRBV28 to TRBJ2-5; 10 bases agree with TRBD1. Germline assignment: CDR1 MDHEN and CDR2 SYDVKM. V lost 5 bases and J lost 4; bases outside the gene matches: 10. The CDR3 is 16 residues long. The CDR3, as DNA: TGTGCCAGCAGTCTGACCGGGACAGGGGCGCGAGAGACCCAGTACTTC. Its translation: CASSLTGTGARETQYF.

The rearrangement uses TRBV14 and TRBJ1-1; D is possibly TRBD1 (5 bases). V lost 2 bases and J lost 4, with 8 bases in between. There are 13 residues in the CDR3. Germline V gene lookup returns CDR1 SGHDN and CDR2 FVKESK. The CDR3 coding sequence is TGTGCCAGCAGCCAACAGGGTGTCACTGAAGCTTTCTTT. Its translation is CASSQQGVTEAFF.

Details on this clone: The junction does not match germline at one end; this may be a read error. The chain is built from TRBV7-7 and TRBJ1-5, with 7 bases lining up with TRBD1. Germline assignment: CDR1 SSHAT and CDR2 FNYEAQ (reference sequence). The CDR3 sequence is 17 residues long. The CDR3 spells CASSARDRGYSNQPQHF. CDR3 bases: TGTGCTAGCAGCGCCCGGGACAGAGGGTATAGCAATCAGCCCCAGCATTTT.

The V and J genes are TRBV20-1 and TRBJ2-5; possible D gene TRBD2, 5 bases. The CDR3 runs to 10 residues. Germline V gene sequence: CDR1 DFQATT, CDR2 SNEGSKA (reference sequence). Trimming removed 3 bases from V and 9 bases from J, with 8 bases in between. This chain's CDR3 is CSARNGAQYF. CDR3 sequence (DNA): TGCAGTGCTAGGAACGGGGCCCAGTACTTC.

This clone came up once. The chain employs TRBV15 and TRBJ2-7; D possibly corresponds to TRBD2 (5 bases). The CDR3 has 14 residues. V lost 1 base and J lost 3, with 10 bases in between. The germline CDR1 and CDR2 sequences are LNHNV and YYDKDF (reference sequence). The CDR3: CATSRGGGLYEQYF. Written as DNA, the CDR3 is TGTGCCACCAGCAGAGGCGGCGGACTCTACGAGCAGTACTTC.

V is TRBV5-1 and J is TRBJ2-7; D could derive from TRBD1 or TRBD2 (5 bases each). Germline V gene data show CDR1 as SGHRS and CDR2 as YFSETQ. Trimming stripped 4 bases from V and 0 bases from J, with 17 bases between. The CDR3 has 16 residues. The CDR3 here is CASSLNPPGASYEQYF. The CDR3 nucleotides are TGCGCCAGCAGCCTTAACCCCCCCGGGGCCTCCTACGAGCAGTACTTC.

The V and J genes are TRBV28 and TRBJ2-6; weak D call: TRBD1 (6 bases). The CDR3 covers 15 residues. Germline lookup yields CDR1 MDHEN and CDR2 SYDVKM. The V and J ends lost 3 bases and 4 bases respectively, with 10 bases between them. The CDR3 reads CASSLYGTGANVLTF. DNA for the CDR3: TGTGCCAGCAGTTTGTATGGGACAGGGGCCAACGTCCTGACTTTC.

Here the CDR3 DNA reads TGTGCCAGCAGTTCCAGGGTGAATCAGCCCCAGCATTTT. As protein: CASSSRVNQPQHF. V is TRBV6-5 and J is TRBJ1-5; tentative D call: TRBD1 (5 bases). The CDR3 has 13 residues. Deletions cut 4 bases from V and 4 bases from J, with 8 bases between. Germline CDR1 and CDR2: MNHEY and SVGAGI.

This chain connects TRBV30 to TRBJ2-1, with TRBD2 matching 10 bases. The CDR3 covers 13 residues. V trimming: 8 bases; J trimming: 5 bases; junction bases outside the gene matches: 6. Germline CDR1 is GTSNPN and CDR2 is SVGIG (reference sequence). The CDR3 DNA follows: TGTGCCGGTAGCGGGAGGCCGGACAATGAGCAGTTCTTC. Translation: CAGSGRPDNEQFF.

The chain links TRBV19 to TRBJ2-1; the match to TRBD2 covers 10 bases. V lost 5 bases to trimming and J lost 5 bases; unmatched junction nucleotides: 6. This CDR3 contains 15 residues. CDR1 LNHDA and CDR2 SQIVND come from the germline V gene (reference sequence). The CDR3 here is CASSVSGRLDNEQFF. The CDR3 region has the DNA TGTGCCAGTAGTGTTAGCGGGAGGCTGGACAATGAGCAGTTCTTC. The complete variable domain, with remaining parts taken from reference TRBV19 and TRBJ2-1, reads DGGITQSPKYLFRKEGQNVTLSCEQNLNHDAMYWYRQDPGQGLRLIYYSQIVNDFQKGDIAEGYSVSREKKESFPLTVTSAQKNPTAFYLCASSVSGRLDNEQFFGPGTRLTVL.

The chain employs TRBV5-1 and TRBJ2-5, with TRBD1 identical over 10 bases. The CDR3 spans 18 residues. CDR1 is SGHRS and CDR2 is YFSETQ in the germline V gene. Trimming removed 2 bases from V and 5 bases from J; junction bases left unmatched: 15. This CDR3 reads CASSFNDRGPGVIETQYF. The CDR3 bases are TGCGCCAGCAGCTTCAATGACAGGGGGCCCGGCGTTATCGAGACCCAGTACTTC.

This rearrangement joins TRBV25-1 to TRBJ1-1; D might be TRBD1 (6 bases). Germline assignment: CDR1 MGHDK and CDR2 SYGVNS. Trimming took 4 bases from V and 12 from J, leaving 15 bases between them. The CDR3 runs to 12 residues. This CDR3 is CASSGWTAQTFF. DNA for the CDR3: TGTGCCAGCAGTGGCTGGACAGCTCAGACTTTCTTT. Full variable domain (rest looked up from reference TRBV25-1 and TRBJ1-1): EADIYQTPRYLVIGTGKKITLECSQTMGHDKMYWYQQDPGMELHLIHYSYGVNSTEKGDLSSESTVSRIRTEHFPLTLESARPSHTSQYLCASSGWTAQTFFGQGTRLTVV.

The chain links TRBV5-1 to TRBJ2-2; D unclear. From germline, CDR1 is SGHRS and CDR2 YFSETQ. The CDR3 spans 13 residues. Trimming stripped 0 bases from V and 7 bases from J, with 7 bases between. As DNA, the CDR3 is TGCGCCAGCAGCTTGGTACTGGTCGGGGAGCTGTTTTTT. This sequence encodes CASSLVLVGELFF.

Of note for this clone: Other DNA sequences of this sample code for an identical CDR3. The J gene is TRBJ2-1, the V gene TRBV7-2; D is unresolved. In germline, CDR1 is SGHTA, CDR2 FQGNSA. CDR3 length: 12 residues. V lost 5 bases to trimming and J lost 0 bases, with 2 bases between them. The CDR3, as DNA: TGTGCCAGCAGCCCCTCCTACAATGAGCAGTTCTTC. As protein: CASSPSYNEQFF.